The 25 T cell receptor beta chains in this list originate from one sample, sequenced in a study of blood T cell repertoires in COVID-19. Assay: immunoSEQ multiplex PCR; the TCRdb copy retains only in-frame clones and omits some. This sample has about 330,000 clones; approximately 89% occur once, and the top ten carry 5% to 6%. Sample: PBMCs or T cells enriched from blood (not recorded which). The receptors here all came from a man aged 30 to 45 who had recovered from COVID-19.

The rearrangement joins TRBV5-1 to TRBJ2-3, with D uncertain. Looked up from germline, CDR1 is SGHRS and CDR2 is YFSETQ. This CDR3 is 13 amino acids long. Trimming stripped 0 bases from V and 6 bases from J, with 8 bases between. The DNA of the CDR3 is TGCGCCAGCAGCTTGGATCTGGCCGATACGCAGTATTTT. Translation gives CASSLDLADTQYF.

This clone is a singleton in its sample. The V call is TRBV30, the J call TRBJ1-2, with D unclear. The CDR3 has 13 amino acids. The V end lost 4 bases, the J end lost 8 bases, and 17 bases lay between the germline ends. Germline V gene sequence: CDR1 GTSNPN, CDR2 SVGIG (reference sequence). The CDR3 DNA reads TGTGCCTGGACGGGAACGGCTTTTCAAGGCTACACCTTC. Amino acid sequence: CAWTGTAFQGYTF.

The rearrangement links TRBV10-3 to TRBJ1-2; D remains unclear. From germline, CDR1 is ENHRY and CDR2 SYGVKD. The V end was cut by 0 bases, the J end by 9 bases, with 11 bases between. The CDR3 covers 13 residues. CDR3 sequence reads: CAISESKEGSYTF. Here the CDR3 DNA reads TGTGCCATCAGTGAGTCGAAAGAGGGAAGCTACACCTTC.

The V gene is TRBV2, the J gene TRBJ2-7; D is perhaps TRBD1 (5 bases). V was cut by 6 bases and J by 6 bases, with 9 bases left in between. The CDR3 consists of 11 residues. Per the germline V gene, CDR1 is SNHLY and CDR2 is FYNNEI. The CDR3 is CASRAQGEQYF. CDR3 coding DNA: TGTGCCAGCAGGGCCCAGGGCGAGCAGTACTTC.

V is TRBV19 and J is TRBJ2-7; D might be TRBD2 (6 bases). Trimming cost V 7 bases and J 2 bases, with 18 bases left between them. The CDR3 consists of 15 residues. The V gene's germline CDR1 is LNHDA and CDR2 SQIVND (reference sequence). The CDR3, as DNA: TGTGCCAGTATTGGCCCCGGGGGACTCCCCTACGAGCAGTACTTC. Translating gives CASIGPGGLPYEQYF.

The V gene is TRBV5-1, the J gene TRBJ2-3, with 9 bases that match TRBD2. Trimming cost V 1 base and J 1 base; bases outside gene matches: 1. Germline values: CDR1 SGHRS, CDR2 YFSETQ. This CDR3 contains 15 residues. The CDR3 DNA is TGCGCCAGCAGCTTGCAGCGGGGGGGCACAGATACGCAGTATTTT. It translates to CASSLQRGGTDTQYF.

This chain's CDR3 is CASSQGVLGLAGAQSSYNEQFF. In DNA form, the CDR3 reads TGCGCCAGCAGCCAAGGAGTTTTAGGACTAGCGGGGGCCCAGAGCTCCTACAATGAGCAGTTCTTC. The genes are TRBV4-1 and TRBJ2-1, with 13 bases lining up with TRBD2. Trimming cost V 1 base and J 0 bases; bases outside gene matches: 15. CDR1 is MGHRA, CDR2 YSYEKL, per germline. The CDR3 is made up of 22 amino acids.

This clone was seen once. The CDR3 DNA reads TGTGCCAGCAGCTTAGGGGGGAACAGGGCCGACACCGGGGAGCTGTTTTTT. Encoded protein: CASSLGGNRADTGELFF. The V and J genes are TRBV11-2 and TRBJ2-2; D is possibly TRBD1 (6 bases). V lost 1 base and J 3 bases, leaving 15 bases between the germline ends. This CDR3 is 17 amino acids long. The germline gives CDR1 SGHAT, CDR2 FQNNGV.

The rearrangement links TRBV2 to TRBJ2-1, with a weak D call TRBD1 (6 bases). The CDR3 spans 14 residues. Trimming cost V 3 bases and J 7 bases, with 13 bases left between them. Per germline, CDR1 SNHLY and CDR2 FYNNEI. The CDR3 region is CASSEWDKNNEQFF. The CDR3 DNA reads TGTGCCAGCAGTGAGTGGGACAAAAATAATGAGCAGTTCTTC. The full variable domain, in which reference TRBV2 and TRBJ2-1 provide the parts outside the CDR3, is EPEVTQTPSHQVTQMGQEVILRCVPISNHLYFYWYRQILGQKVEFLVSFYNNEISEKSEIFDDQFSVERPDGSNFTLKIRSTKLEDSAMYFCASSEWDKNNEQFFGPGTRLTVL.

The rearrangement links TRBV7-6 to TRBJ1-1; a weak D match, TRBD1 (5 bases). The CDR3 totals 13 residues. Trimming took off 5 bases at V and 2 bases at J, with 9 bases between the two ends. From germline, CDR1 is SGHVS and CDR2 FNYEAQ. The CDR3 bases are TGTGCCAGCAGCCTGGACACAAACACTGAAGCTTTCTTT. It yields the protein CASSLDTNTEAFF.

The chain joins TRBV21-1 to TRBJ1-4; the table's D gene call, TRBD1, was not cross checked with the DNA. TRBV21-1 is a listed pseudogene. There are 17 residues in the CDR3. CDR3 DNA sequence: TGTGCCACCGCCGCCTATGGGCGGACAGGCACTAATGAAAAACTGTTTTTT. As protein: CATAAYGRTGTNEKLFF.

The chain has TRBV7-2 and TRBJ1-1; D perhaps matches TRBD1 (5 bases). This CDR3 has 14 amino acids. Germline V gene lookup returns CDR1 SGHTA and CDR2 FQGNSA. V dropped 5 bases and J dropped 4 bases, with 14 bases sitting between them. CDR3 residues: CASSGRVRSTEAFF. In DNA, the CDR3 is TGTGCCAGCAGCGGCAGGGTGCGGAGCACTGAAGCTTTCTTT. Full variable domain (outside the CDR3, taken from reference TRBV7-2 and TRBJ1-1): GAGVSQSPSNKVTEKGKDVELRCDPISGHTALYWYRQSLGQGLEFLIYFQGNSAPDKSGLPSDRFSAERTGGSVSTLTIQRTQQEDSAVYLCASSGRVRSTEAFFGQGTRLTVV.

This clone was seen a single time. For the CDR3, the DNA is TGTGCCAGCAGTCACAGGGAGAGCTACAATGAGCAGTTCTTC. Protein product: CASSHRESYNEQFF. The chain recombines TRBV5-8 with TRBJ2-1; tentatively, D is TRBD1 (6 bases). V was cut by 5 bases and J by 3 bases, with 12 bases left in between. From germline, CDR1 is SGHTS and CDR2 YDEGEE. The length of the CDR3 is 14 residues. Supplemented by reference TRBV5-8 and TRBJ2-1, the full variable domain reads EAGVTQSPTHLIKTRGQQATLRCSPISGHTSVYWYQQALGLGLQFLLWYDEGEERNRGNFPPRFSGRQFPNYSSELNVNALELEDSALYLCASSHRESYNEQFFGPGTRLTVL.

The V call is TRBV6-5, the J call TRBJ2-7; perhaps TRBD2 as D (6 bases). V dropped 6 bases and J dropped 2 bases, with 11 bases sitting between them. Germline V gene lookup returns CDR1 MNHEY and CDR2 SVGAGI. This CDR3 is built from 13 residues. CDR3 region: CASREGFPYEQYF. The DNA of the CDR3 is TGTGCCAGCAGGGAGGGGTTCCCCTACGAGCAGTACTTC.

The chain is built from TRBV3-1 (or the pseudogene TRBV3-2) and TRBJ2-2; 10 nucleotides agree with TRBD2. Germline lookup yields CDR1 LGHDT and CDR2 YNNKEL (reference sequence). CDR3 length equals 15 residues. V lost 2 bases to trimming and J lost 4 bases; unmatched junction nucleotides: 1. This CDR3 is CASSQKRGGTGELFF. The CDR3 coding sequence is TGTGCCAGCAGCCAAAAGCGGGGGGGCACCGGGGAGCTGTTTTTT.

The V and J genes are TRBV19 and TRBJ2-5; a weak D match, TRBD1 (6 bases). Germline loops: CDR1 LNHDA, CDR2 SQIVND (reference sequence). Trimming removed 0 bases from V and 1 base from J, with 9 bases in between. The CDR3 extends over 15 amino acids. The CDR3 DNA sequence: TGTGCCAGTAGTATAGACGGGGACACCCAAGAGACCCAGTACTTC. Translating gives CASSIDGDTQETQYF.

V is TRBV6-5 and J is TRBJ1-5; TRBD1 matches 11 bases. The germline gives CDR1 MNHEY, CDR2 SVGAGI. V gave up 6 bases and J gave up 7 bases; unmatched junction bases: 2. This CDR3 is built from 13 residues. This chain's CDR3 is CASRGQGEQPQHF. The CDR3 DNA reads TGTGCCAGCAGGGGACAGGGGGAACAGCCCCAGCATTTT.

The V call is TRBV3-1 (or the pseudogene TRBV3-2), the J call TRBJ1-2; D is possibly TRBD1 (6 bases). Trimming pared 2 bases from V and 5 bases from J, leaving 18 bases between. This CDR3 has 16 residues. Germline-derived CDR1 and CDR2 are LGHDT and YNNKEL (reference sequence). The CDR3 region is CASSQSRQGRGYGYTF. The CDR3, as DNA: TGTGCCAGCAGCCAATCCCGGCAGGGGAGGGGGTATGGCTACACCTTC.

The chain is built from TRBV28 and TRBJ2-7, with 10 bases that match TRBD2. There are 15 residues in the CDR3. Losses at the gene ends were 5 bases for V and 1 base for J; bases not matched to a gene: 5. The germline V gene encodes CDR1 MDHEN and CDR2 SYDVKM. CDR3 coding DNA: TGTGCCAGCAGTATGCGGACTAGCGGATCCTACGAGCAGTACTTC. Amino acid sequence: CASSMRTSGSYEQYF.

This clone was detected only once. The CDR3 DNA sequence: TGTGCCAGCAGTTACGTAAGACCCCGACAGGATTCTAATGGCTACACCTTC. Translation gives CASSYVRPRQDSNGYTF. The chain couples TRBV6-2 or TRBV6-3 to TRBJ1-2; the D gene is possibly TRBD1 (6 bases). Trimming took off 2 bases at V and 6 bases at J, with 22 bases between the two ends. The CDR3 is 17 residues long. Looked up from germline, CDR1 is MNHEY and CDR2 is SVGEGT.

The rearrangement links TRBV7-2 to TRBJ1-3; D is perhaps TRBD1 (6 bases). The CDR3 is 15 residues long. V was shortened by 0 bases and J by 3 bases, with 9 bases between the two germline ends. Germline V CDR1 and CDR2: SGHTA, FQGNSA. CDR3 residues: CASSLAGTLGNTIYF. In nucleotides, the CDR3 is TGTGCCAGCAGCTTAGCCGGGACACTTGGAAACACCATATATTTT.

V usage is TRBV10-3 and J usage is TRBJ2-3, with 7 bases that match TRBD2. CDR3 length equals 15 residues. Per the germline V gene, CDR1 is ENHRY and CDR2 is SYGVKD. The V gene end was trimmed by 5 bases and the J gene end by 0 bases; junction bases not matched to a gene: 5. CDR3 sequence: CAISPLRGSTDTQYF. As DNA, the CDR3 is TGTGCCATCAGTCCACTGCGGGGGAGCACAGATACGCAGTATTTT.

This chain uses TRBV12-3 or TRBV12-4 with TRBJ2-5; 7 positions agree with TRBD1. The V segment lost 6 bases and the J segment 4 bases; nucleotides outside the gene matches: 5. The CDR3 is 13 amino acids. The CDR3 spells CASRETGIETQYF. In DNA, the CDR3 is TGTGCCAGCAGAGAGACAGGGATAGAGACCCAGTACTTC.

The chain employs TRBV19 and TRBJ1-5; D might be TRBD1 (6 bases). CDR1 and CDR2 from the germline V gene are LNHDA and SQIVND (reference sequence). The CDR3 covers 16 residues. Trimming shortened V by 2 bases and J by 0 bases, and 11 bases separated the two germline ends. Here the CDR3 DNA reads TGTGCCAGTAGTATAATGGGGGCCTATAGCAATCAGCCCCAGCATTTT. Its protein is CASSIMGAYSNQPQHF.

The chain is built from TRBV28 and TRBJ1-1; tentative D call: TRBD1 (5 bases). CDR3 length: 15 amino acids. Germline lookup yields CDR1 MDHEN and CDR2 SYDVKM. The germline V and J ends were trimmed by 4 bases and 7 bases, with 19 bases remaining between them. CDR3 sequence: CASSSLRGGPIEAFF. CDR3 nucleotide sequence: TGTGCCAGCAGTTCTCTGAGGGGAGGGCCTATTGAAGCTTTCTTT. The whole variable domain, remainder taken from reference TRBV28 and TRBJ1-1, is DVKVTQSSRYLVKRTGEKVFLECVQDMDHENMFWYRQDPGLGLRLIYFSYDVKMKEKGDIPEGYSVSREKKERFSLILESASTNQTSMYLCASSSLRGGPIEAFFGQGTRLTVV.